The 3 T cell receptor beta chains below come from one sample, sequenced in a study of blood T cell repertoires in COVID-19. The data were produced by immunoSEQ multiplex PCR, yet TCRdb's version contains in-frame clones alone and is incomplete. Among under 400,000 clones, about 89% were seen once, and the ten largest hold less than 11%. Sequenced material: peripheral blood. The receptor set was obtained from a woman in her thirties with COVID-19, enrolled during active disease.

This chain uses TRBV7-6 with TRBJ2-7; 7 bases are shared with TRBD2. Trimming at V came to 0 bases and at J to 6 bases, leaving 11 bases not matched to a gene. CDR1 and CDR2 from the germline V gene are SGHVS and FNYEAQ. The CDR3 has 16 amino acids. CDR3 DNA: TGTGCCAGCAGCTTAGCAGGAGGACTAGTGGGCCTCGAGCAGTACTTC. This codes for CASSLAGGLVGLEQYF. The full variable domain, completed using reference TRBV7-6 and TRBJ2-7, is GAGVSQSPRYKVTKRGQDVALRCDPISGHVSLYWYRQALGQGPEFLTYFNYEAQQDKSGLPNDRFSAERPEGSISTLTIQRTEQRDSAMYRCASSLAGGLVGLEQYFGPGTRLTVT.

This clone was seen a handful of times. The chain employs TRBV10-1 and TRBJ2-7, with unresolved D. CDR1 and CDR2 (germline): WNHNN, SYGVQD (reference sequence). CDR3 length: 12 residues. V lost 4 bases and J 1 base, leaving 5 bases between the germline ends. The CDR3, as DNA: TGCGCCAGCAGTGGAGGTTCCTACGAGCAGTACTTC. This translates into CASSGGSYEQYF.

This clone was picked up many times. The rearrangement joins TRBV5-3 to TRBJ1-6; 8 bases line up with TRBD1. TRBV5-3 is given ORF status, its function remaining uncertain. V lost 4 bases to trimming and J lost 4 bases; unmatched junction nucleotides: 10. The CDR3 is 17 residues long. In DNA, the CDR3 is TGTGCCAGAAGCCCACGACAGGGGAGGGAATATAATTCACCCCTCCACTTT. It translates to CARSPRQGREYNSPLHF.